The 18 T cell receptor beta chains below come from one sample, sequenced in a study of blood T cell repertoires in COVID-19. TCRdb keeps only in-frame clones here, not all; method: immunoSEQ multiplex PCR. Of roughly 350,000 clones listed, about 92% are singletons. Sequenced material: PBMCs or T cells enriched from blood (not recorded which). These receptors all come from a woman in her thirties who had recovered from COVID-19.

The chain uses TRBV5-1 and TRBJ1-3; D uncertain. Germline V lookup: CDR1 SGHRS, CDR2 YFSETQ. V was pared by 7 bases and J by 0 bases, with 5 bases between. The CDR3 length is 12 residues. The CDR3 DNA follows: TGCGCCAGCGAGGACTCTGGAAACACCATATATTTT. Translated: CASEDSGNTIYF.

This sequence joins TRBV5-1 and TRBJ2-5; 7 bases match TRBD1. The CDR3 is made up of 15 amino acids. In germline, CDR1 is SGHRS, CDR2 YFSETQ. The V and J ends lost 4 bases and 4 bases, in that order; junction bases with no gene match: 10. The CDR3 region is CASSQLGQVGETQYF. The CDR3 DNA reads as TGCGCCAGCAGCCAACTCGGACAGGTGGGAGAGACCCAGTACTTC. The full variable domain, in which reference TRBV5-1 and TRBJ2-5 provide the parts outside the CDR3, is KAGVTQTPRYLIKTRGQQVTLSCSPISGHRSVSWYQQTPGQGLQFLFEYFSETQRNKGNFPGRFSGRQFSNSRSEMNVSTLELGDSALYLCASSQLGQVGETQYFGPGTRLLVL.

This chain uses TRBV19 with TRBJ2-5; 10 bases match TRBD2. Trimming cost V 3 bases and J 4 bases; bases outside gene matches: 5. Germline V gives CDR1 LNHDA, CDR2 SQIVND (reference sequence). This CDR3 spans 15 amino acids. For the CDR3, the DNA is TGTGCCAGTAGTATCCTAGCGGGAGTGCCAGAGACCCAGTACTTC. Protein sequence: CASSILAGVPETQYF.

The genes are TRBV29-1 and TRBJ1-2, with D perhaps matching TRBD1 (5 bases). This CDR3 is built from 12 residues. V was trimmed by 1 base and J by 6 bases, leaving 9 bases between them. CDR1 is SQVTM and CDR2 is ANQGSEA in the germline V gene. CDR3 nucleotide sequence: TGCAGCGTTGAAGTAGGGGTTGATGGCTACACCTTC. It encodes CSVEVGVDGYTF.

The chain has TRBV6-2 or TRBV6-3 and TRBJ2-7; 13 bases line up with TRBD2. Germline CDR1 is MNHEY and CDR2 is SVGEGT. After removal of 6 bases from V and 2 bases from J, the junction contained 10 bases not matched to a gene. This CDR3 comprises 17 residues. The CDR3 region has the DNA TGTGCCAGCAGCCAGGGGCCGGGACTAGCGGGGACCTACGAGCAGTACTTC. It specifies CASSQGPGLAGTYEQYF.

The genes are TRBV5-8 and TRBJ1-5, with D possibly TRBD1 on 5 matching bases. Trimming removed 2 bases from V and 0 bases from J, with 9 bases in between. The CDR3 is made up of 15 amino acids. CDR1 and CDR2 from the germline V gene are SGHTS and YDEGEE. In DNA form, the CDR3 reads TGTGCCAGCAGCTTAGGGGATGTTAGCAATCAGCCCCAGCATTTT. Encoded protein: CASSLGDVSNQPQHF.

The V call is TRBV27, the J call TRBJ2-1; 8 positions agree with TRBD2. The CDR3 is 13 residues long. The germline V gene has CDR1 MNHEY and CDR2 SMNVEV (reference sequence). V shed 9 bases and J 2 bases; nucleotides not matched to a gene: 3. The CDR3 here is CASMGLAYNEQFF. CDR3 DNA sequence: TGTGCCAGTATGGGACTAGCCTACAATGAGCAGTTCTTC.

This clone was recorded once. The CDR3 nucleotides are TGTGCCAGCAGCCAAGGTGTAGGGGTGAACACTGAAGCTTTCTTT. This encodes CASSQGVGVNTEAFF. The rearrangement links TRBV3-1 (or the pseudogene TRBV3-2) to TRBJ1-1; D perhaps matches TRBD1 (5 bases). Germline CDR1 LGHDT, CDR2 YNNKEL (reference sequence). The CDR3 is 15 residues long. V was shortened by 1 base and J by 0 bases, with 9 bases between the two germline ends.

The V call is TRBV6-5, the J call TRBJ2-3, with 7 bases matching TRBD1. CDR3 size: 12 residues. J gave up 4 bases and V 5 bases, and 0 bases lay outside the gene matches. In germline, CDR1 is MNHEY, CDR2 SVGAGI. CDR3 in amino acids: CASSQGADTQYF. Written as DNA, the CDR3 is TGTGCCAGCAGTCAGGGGGCAGATACGCAGTATTTT.

This rearrangement joins TRBV19 to TRBJ1-5; the match to TRBD1 covers 8 bases. The CDR3 totals 16 residues. The ends lost 4 bases at V and 7 bases at J; junction bases unmatched: 12. CDR1 LNHDA and CDR2 SQIVND come from the germline V gene (reference sequence). Here the CDR3 reads CASSTHKTGAGQPQHF. The DNA for the CDR3 is TGTGCCAGTAGTACACATAAGACAGGGGCCGGCCAGCCCCAGCATTTT.

A word on this clone: This same CDR3 is encoded by further DNA sequences in the sample. This rearrangement joins TRBV7-2 to TRBJ2-7; D uncertain. Germline V gives CDR1 SGHTA, CDR2 FQGNSA. The CDR3 contains 13 residues. V was trimmed by 1 base and J by 2 bases, leaving 6 bases between them. CDR3 nucleotides: TGTGCCAGCAGCTTAGTATCAGCCTACGAGCAGTACTTC. Translated, it gives CASSLVSAYEQYF.

This sequence joins TRBV3-1 (or the pseudogene TRBV3-2) and TRBJ1-2; no clear D gene. CDR1 and CDR2 from the germline V gene are LGHDT and YNNKEL (reference sequence). Deletions cut 0 bases from V and 7 bases from J, with 12 bases between. This CDR3 comprises 14 residues. CDR3 sequence reads: CASSQDVGSAGYTF. The CDR3 bases are TGTGCCAGCAGCCAAGATGTCGGGTCTGCTGGCTACACCTTC.

The chain combines TRBV27 with TRBJ2-7; TRBD1 matches at 8 bases. The CDR3 has 14 amino acids. With 5 bases clipped from V and 1 base from J, the junction kept 4 bases outside the gene matches. CDR1 and CDR2 from the germline V gene are MNHEY and SMNVEV (reference sequence). DNA for the CDR3: TGTGCCAGCAGTAGGACAGGGCCTTCCTACGAGCAGTACTTC. Residues: CASSRTGPSYEQYF.

The chain combines TRBV15 with TRBJ2-4; 8 bases line up with TRBD1. The J segment lost 7 bases and the V segment lost 5 bases, leaving 7 bases of the junction unmatched. The CDR3 runs to 14 residues. Germline-derived CDR1 and CDR2 are LNHNV and YYDKDF (reference sequence). The CDR3 protein is CATSPQGAGNIQYF. The CDR3 nucleotides read TGTGCCACCAGCCCTCAGGGGGCCGGGAACATTCAGTACTTC.

The CDR3 spells CASSGAEDRSLYGYTF. DNA of the CDR3: TGTGCCAGCAGCGGAGCGGAAGACAGGAGTCTCTATGGCTACACCTTC. The genes are TRBV7-9 and TRBJ1-2; maybe TRBD1 (6 bases). The V gene's germline CDR1 is SEHNR and CDR2 FQNEAQ (reference sequence). V lost 5 bases and J lost 4, with 20 bases in between. The CDR3 runs 16 residues. The complete variable domain, with remaining parts taken from reference TRBV7-9 and TRBJ1-2, reads DTGVSQNPRHKITKRGQNVTFRCDPISEHNRLYWYRQTLGQGPEFLTYFQNEAQLEKSRLLSDRFSAERPKGSFSTLEIQRTEQGDSAMYLCASSGAEDRSLYGYTFGSGTRLTVV.

V usage is TRBV6-5 and J usage is TRBJ1-1; D not certain. This CDR3 is 16 amino acids long. Per the germline V gene, CDR1 is MNHEY and CDR2 is SVGAGI. V was shortened by 4 bases and J by 1 base, with 16 bases between the two germline ends. DNA of the CDR3: TGTGCCAGCAGTTCCCCCAACGGAGTGCCGAACACTGAAGCTTTCTTT. Protein: CASSSPNGVPNTEAFF.

The chain uses TRBV9 and TRBJ2-1; possible D gene TRBD1, 6 bases. This CDR3 has 15 amino acids. Between the trimmed V and J ends, which lost 0 bases and 4 bases, there was a span of 11 bases. Germline loops: CDR1 SGDLS, CDR2 YYNGEE. The CDR3 bases are TGTGCCAGCAGCGTAGACCCGGGGACATACAATGAGCAGTTCTTC. Its protein is CASSVDPGTYNEQFF.

V is TRBV27 and J is TRBJ2-3, with 7 bases fitting TRBD2. Germline V lookup: CDR1 MNHEY, CDR2 SMNVEV (reference sequence). There are 16 residues in the CDR3. J gave up 0 bases and V 3 bases, and 6 bases lay outside the gene matches. DNA of the CDR3: TGTGCCAGCAGTTTCTTCGGGGGGAAAAGCACAGATACGCAGTATTTT. This sequence encodes CASSFFGGKSTDTQYF.